Listed below are T cell receptor beta chains from one sample, sequenced in a study of beta chain features in type 1 diabetes. The assay was immunoSEQ multiplex PCR, and TCRdb's table has in-frame clones only and misses some. The table shows hundreds of thousands of clones, with over 13% occurring only once. The sequenced sample consisted of naive CD4+ T cells from blood. These receptors all come from a man aged 18 to 29 with type 1 diabetes. The CDR3 runs from the conserved cysteine through the conserved F or W. The order of the fields is V gene, J gene, CDR3 length, D gene, clone size, CDR3 DNA, CDR3 protein. The D gene is left open where the match is weak. A clone size is listed for some rows: how often the clone was seen (once, few, many), or a class if it is expanded.

TRBV5-1	TRBJ2-3	17	TRBD2	NA	TGCGCCAGCAGCCCGCTGACTAGCGGGACTAGCACAGATACGCAGTATTTT	CASSPLTSGTSTDTQYF
TRBV2	TRBJ2-3	14	TRBD1	few	TGTGCCAGCAGTCCTGACAGGGCCACAGATACGCAGTATTTT	CASSPDRATDTQYF
TRBV11-2	TRBJ2-1	15	NA	NA	TGTGCCAGCAGCCTTGGGCGTTATTCGGAGGGTGAGCAGTTCTTC	CASSLGRYSEGEQFF
TRBV7-9	TRBJ1-5	17	NA	NA	TGTGCCAGCAGCTTAGGGGCCTTGGGGGGTCCCTGGCAGCCCCAGCATTTT	CASSLGALGGPWQPQHF
TRBV10-3	TRBJ1-1	11	NA	NA	TGTGCCATCAGTGGGTACACTGAAGCTTTCTTT	CAISGYTEAFF
TRBV4-3	TRBJ1-1	14	NA	NA	TGCGCCAGCAGCCAAGAATCGAGGGACACTGAAGCTTTCTTT	CASSQESRDTEAFF
TRBV13	TRBJ2-1	13	TRBD2	few	TGTGCCAGCAGAGAGCGGGGGTACAATGAGCAGTTCTTC	CASRERGYNEQFF
TRBV7-7	TRBJ2-1	15	TRBD2	NA	TGTGCTAGCAGCCAAAGCGGCGGGAGGGGCAATGAGCAGTTCTTC	CASSQSGGRGNEQFF
TRBV28	TRBJ2-5	13	NA	NA	TGTGCCAGCAGTTTATGGGCTGCCAAGACCCAGTACTTC	CASSLWAAKTQYF
TRBV5-1	TRBJ2-7	14	NA	NA	TGCGCCACCCGGTTGAGCCCGAGCTCCTACGAGCAGTACTTC	CATRLSPSSYEQYF
TRBV4-1	TRBJ2-4	15	NA	NA	TGCGCCAGCAGCCAGGGGGCCCCGGTTGGGGACATTCAGTACTTC	CASSQGAPVGDIQYF
TRBV7-9	TRBJ2-6	14	TRBD1	few	TGTGCCAGCAGCGATTGGACAGGGCCCAACGTCCTGACTTTC	CASSDWTGPNVLTF
TRBV10-1	TRBJ2-2	15	NA	few	TGCGCCAGCAGCCCGGACTGGAAGAACACCGGGGAGCTGTTTTTT	CASSPDWKNTGELFF
TRBV11-2	TRBJ1-1	13	NA	NA	TGTGCCAGCGGGCAAAACGGCAGGACTGAAGCTTTCTTT	CASGQNGRTEAFF
TRBV4-3	TRBJ2-3	14	NA	few	TGCGCCAGCAGCCGTATGGGCAGCACAGATACGCAGTATTTT	CASSRMGSTDTQYF
TRBV5-1	TRBJ2-1	13	NA	few	TGCGCCAGCAGCATCGACGGCTACAATGAGCAGTTCTTC	CASSIDGYNEQFF
TRBV7-3	TRBJ2-3	16	TRBD1	NA	TGTGCCAGCAGCTACATCCGGGACAGTCGCACAGATACGCAGTATTTT	CASSYIRDSRTDTQYF
TRBV7-9	TRBJ2-3	15	TRBD1	once	TGTGCCAGCAGCTGGCCGGGACAGGGGGCGGATACGCAGTATTTT	CASSWPGQGADTQYF